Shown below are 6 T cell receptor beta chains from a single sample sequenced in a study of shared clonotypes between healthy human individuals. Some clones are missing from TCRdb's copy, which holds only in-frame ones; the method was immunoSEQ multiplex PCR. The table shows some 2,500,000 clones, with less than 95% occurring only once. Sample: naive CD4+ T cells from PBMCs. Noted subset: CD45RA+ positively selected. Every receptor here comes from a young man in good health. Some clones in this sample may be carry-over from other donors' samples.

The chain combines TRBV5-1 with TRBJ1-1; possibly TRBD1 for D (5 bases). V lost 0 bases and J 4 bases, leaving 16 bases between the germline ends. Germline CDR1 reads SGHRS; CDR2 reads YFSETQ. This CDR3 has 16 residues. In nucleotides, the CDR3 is TGCGCCAGCAGCTTGGCCGGTTGGGGGGAAGGCACTGAAGCTTTCTTT. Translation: CASSLAGWGEGTEAFF.

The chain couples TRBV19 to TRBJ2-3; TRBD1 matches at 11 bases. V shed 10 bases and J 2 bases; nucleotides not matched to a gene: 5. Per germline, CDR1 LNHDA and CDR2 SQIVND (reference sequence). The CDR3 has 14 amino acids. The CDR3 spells CATGTGGSTDTQYF. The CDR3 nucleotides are TGTGCCACCGGGACAGGGGGTTCCACAGATACGCAGTATTTT.

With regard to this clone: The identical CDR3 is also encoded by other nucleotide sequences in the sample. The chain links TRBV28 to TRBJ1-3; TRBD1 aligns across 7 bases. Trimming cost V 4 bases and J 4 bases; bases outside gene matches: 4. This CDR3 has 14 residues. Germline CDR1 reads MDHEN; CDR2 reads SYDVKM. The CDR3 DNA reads TGTGCCAGCAGTTCTACAGGGGAGGGAAACACCATATATTTT. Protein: CASSSTGEGNTIYF. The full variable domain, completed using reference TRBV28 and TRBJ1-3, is DVKVTQSSRYLVKRTGEKVFLECVQDMDHENMFWYRQDPGLGLRLIYFSYDVKMKEKGDIPEGYSVSREKKERFSLILESASTNQTSMYLCASSSTGEGNTIYFGEGSWLTVV.

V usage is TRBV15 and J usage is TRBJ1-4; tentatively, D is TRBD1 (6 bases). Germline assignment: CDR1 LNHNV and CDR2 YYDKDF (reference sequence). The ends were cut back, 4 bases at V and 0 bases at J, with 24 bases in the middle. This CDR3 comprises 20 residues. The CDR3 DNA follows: TGTGCCACCAGCACCACAGGGAAGAGGGGTGCCGGTGCAACTAATGAAAAACTGTTTTTT. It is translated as CATSTTGKRGAGATNEKLFF.

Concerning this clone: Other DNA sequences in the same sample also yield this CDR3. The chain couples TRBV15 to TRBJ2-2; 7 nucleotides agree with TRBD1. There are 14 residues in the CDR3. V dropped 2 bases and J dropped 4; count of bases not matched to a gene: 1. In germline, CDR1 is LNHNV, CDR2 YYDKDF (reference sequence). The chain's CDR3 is CATSRTGVTGELFF. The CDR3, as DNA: TGTGCCACCAGCAGAACAGGGGTCACCGGGGAGCTGTTTTTT. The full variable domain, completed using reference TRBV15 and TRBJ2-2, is DAMVIQNPRYQVTQFGKPVTLSCSQTLNHNVMYWYQQKSSQAPKLLFHYYDKDFNNEADTPDNFQSRRPNTSFCFLDIRSPGLGDTAMYLCATSRTGVTGELFFGEGSRLTVL.

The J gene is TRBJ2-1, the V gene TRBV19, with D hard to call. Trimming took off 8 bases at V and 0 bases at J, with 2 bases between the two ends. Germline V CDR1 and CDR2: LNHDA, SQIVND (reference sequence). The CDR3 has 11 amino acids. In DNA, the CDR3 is TGTGCCAGTGTCTCCTACAATGAGCAGTTCTTC. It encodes CASVSYNEQFF.